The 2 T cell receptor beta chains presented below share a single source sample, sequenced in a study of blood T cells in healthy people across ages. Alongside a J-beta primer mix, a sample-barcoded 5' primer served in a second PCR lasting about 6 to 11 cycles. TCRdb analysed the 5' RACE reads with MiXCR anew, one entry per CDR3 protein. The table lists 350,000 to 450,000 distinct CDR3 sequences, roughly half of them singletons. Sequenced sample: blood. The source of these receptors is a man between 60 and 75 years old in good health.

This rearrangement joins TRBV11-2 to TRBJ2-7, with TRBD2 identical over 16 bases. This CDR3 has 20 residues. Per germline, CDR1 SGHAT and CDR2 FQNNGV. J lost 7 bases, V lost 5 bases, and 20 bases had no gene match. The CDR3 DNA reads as TGTGCCAGCAGCCTGAGTCTGGGACTAGCGGGAGGGCTTGAGGGATTTGAGCAGTACTTC. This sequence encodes CASSLSLGLAGGLEGFEQYF.

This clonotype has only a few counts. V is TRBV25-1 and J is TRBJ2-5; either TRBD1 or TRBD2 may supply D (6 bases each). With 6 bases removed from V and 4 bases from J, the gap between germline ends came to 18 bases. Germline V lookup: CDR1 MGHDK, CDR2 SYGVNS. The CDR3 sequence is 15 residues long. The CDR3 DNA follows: TGTGCCAGCAGAAGGGGGGAGAGCCTCCCAGAGACCCAGTACTTC. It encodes CASRRGESLPETQYF.